This TCR beta chain was observed in a study of CD4 and CD8 cells across lung adenocarcinoma regions. Localized lung adenocarcinoma, a non-small cell lung cancer, affected the donors. TCRdb passed the PCR reads through MiXCR, listing each CDR3 protein once. The sample lists tens of thousands of distinct CDR3 sequences; about 53% were seen once. CDR1 and CDR2 from the germline V gene are MNHEY and SMNVEV (reference sequence). This CDR3 spans 17 amino acids. The clonotype was recovered from a female donor with lung adenocarcinoma. The CD4 and CD8 labels of this study may be unreliable. Sequences were obtained from CD8+ T cells from the center of a lung tumor. This chain connects TRBV27 to TRBJ2-1; the match to TRBD1 covers 12 bases. TRBJ2-5 matches the DNA end more closely, so the J call is doubtful. CDR3 bases: TGTGCCAGCAGTTTACTTCGGGACAGGGGGCGCCGGGAGACCCAGTACTTC. Its translation: CASSLLRDRGRRETQYF.